The rows below give T cell receptor beta chains drawn from one sample of a study of T-cell memory formation after mild COVID-19. TCRdb passed the 5' RACE reads through MiXCR, listing each CDR3 protein once. The top ten clones hold around 12% of a sample with more than 450,000 distinct CDR3 sequences, around 17% of them seen once. The sequencing sample was made of PBMCs or a T cell subset sorted from them (not recorded which). These receptors all stem from an adult woman who had mild COVID-19 (a few samples of this study predate the infection). Cell type and time point are not known. CDR3s include the opening cysteine and the closing phenylalanine or tryptophan. A D gene is named only where the DNA matches it firmly. Clone size is stated in some rows and not others, as once, few, many or a class when expanded.

clone_size,j_call,v_call,d_call,cdr3_nt,cdr3_aa
few,TRBJ1-2,TRBV7-9,.,TGTGCCAGCAGCGCCCGGGTTGGGGATGAGTATGGCTACACCTTC,CASSARVGDEYGYTF
few,TRBJ2-1,TRBV20-1,TRBD1,TGCAGTGCTAGTCACCGGGACAGGGGGCGGGATGAGCAGTTCTTC,CSASHRDRGRDEQFF
few,TRBJ1-6,TRBV20-1,TRBD1,TGCAGTGCTAAGCGTGCGGGGACAGACTATAATTCACCCCTCCACTTT,CSAKRAGTDYNSPLHF
few,TRBJ1-1,TRBV18,.,TGTGCCAGCTCACCCATGGACCGAAACACTGAAGCTTTCTTT,CASSPMDRNTEAFF
few,TRBJ2-7,TRBV15,.,TGTGCCACCAGCAGAGACCATTACGAGCAGTACTTC,CATSRDHYEQYF
.,TRBJ1-3,TRBV6-6,.,TGTGCCACCATCCCTTCCTCGCTTTCTGGAAACACCATATATTTT,CATIPSSLSGNTIYF
.,TRBJ2-4,TRBV20-1,.,TGCAGTGCTAACAGGGACGCGAACATTCAGTACTTC,CSANRDANIQYF
.,TRBJ2-7,TRBV20-1,TRBD2,TGCAGTGCTAGACCGATAGCGGGAGGGGTCTACGAGCAGTACTTC,CSARPIAGGVYEQYF
.,TRBJ2-1,TRBV19,TRBD1,TGTGCCAGTAGTATAGAGCGGACAGGGAAAGATGAGCAGTTCTTC,CASSIERTGKDEQFF
few,TRBJ1-1,TRBV7-2,TRBD1,TGTGCCAGCAGTTCGGACAGGGGGGGTGAAGCTTTCTTT,CASSSDRGGEAFF
few,TRBJ1-5,TRBV30,.,TGTGCCTGGCGGGGTAGTAGCAATCAGCCCCAGCATTTT,CAWRGSSNQPQHF
few,TRBJ2-5,TRBV7-9,.,TGTGCCAGCACCCGGACCGGGGCAGGGGAGACCCAGTACTTC,CASTRTGAGETQYF
few,TRBJ2-3,TRBV5-1,.,TGCGCCAGCAGCTTGGTGCCCCCAGATACGCAGTATTTT,CASSLVPPDTQYF